This TCR beta chain was obtained from a study of early stage breast cancer tumors. The wider study: Under 10 ER+/PR+/HER2- tumors were invasive ductal; a few were invasive lobular.

General study findings and limits: Enriched TCRB sequences shared across patients were mostly commonly generated sequences.

Note on this clone: Its antigen is unknown. The junction differs from germline at one of its ends, possibly a read error.

Assay: immunoSEQ multiplex PCR; the TCRdb copy retains only in-frame clones and omits some. The data hold around 71,000 clones, with 65% to 80% observed a single time. The sequencing sample was made of blood. The receptor was derived from a person aged 55 to 75 with breast cancer.

DNA for the CDR3: TGTGCTAGCAGCCCCGGTCTGAGAGCGGGAGCAGATACGCAGTATTTT. Translation gives CASSPGLRAGADTQYF. The V call is TRBV7-7, the J call TRBJ2-3, with 8 positions matching TRBD2. This CDR3 is 16 amino acids long. CDR1 and CDR2 from the germline V gene are SSHAT and FNYEAQ (reference sequence).